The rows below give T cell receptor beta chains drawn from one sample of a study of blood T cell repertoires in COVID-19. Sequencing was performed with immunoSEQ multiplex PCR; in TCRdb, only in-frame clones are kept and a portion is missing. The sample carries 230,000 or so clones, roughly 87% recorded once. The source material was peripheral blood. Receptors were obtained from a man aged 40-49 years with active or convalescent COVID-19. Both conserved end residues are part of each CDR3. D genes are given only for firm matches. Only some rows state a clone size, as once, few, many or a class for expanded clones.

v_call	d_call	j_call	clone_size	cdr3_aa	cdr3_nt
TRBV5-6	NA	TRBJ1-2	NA	CASSPPRAGSYGYTF	TGTGCCAGCAGCCCCCCCCGGGCGGGCAGCTATGGCTACACCTTC
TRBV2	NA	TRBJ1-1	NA	CASRTQLNTEAFF	TGTGCCAGCCGAACACAGCTGAACACTGAAGCTTTCTTT
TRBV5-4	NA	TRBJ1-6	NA	CASSLGDSPLHF	TGTGCCAGCAGCTTGGGCGATTCACCCCTCCACTTT
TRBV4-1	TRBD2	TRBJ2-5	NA	CASSQESQGTSPTETQYF	TGCGCCAGCAGCCAAGAGAGCCAGGGGACTAGTCCGACGGAGACCCAGTACTTC
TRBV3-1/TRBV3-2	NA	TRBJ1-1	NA	CASSQVGMEAFF	TGTGCCAGCAGCCAAGTCGGGATGGAGGCTTTCTTT
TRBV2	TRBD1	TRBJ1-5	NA	CASSYGTGPSYSNQPQHF	TGTGCCAGCAGTTACGGGACAGGGCCCAGTTATAGCAATCAGCCCCAGCATTTT
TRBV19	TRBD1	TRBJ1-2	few	CASSIATGQGVVRGYTF	TGTGCCAGTAGTATAGCAACGGGACAGGGGGTCGTGAGAGGCTACACCTTC
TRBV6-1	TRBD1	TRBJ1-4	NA	CASSDMTGAAANEKLFF	TGTGCCAGCAGTGACATGACAGGGGCAGCCGCTAATGAAAAACTGTTTTTT
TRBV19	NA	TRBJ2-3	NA	CASTRGSAGTDTQYF	TGTGCCAGTACACGAGGGAGCGCCGGCACAGATACGCAGTATTTT
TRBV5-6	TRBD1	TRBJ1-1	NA	CASSLRWDRNTEAFF	TGTGCCAGCAGCTTGCGTTGGGACAGAAACACTGAAGCTTTCTTT
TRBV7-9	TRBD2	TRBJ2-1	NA	CASSLTSDITYNEQFF	TGTGCCAGCAGCCTTACTAGCGATATTACCTACAATGAGCAGTTCTTC
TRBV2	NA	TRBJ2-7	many	CASSDFIGLAGAKVYEQYF	TGTGCCAGCAGTGATTTCATTGGGTTGGCGGGCGCGAAGGTCTACGAGCAGTACTTC
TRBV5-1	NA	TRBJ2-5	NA	CASSPQAVHETQYF	TGCGCCAGCAGCCCACAAGCGGTTCACGAGACCCAGTACTTC
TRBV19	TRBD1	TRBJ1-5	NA	CASSIGTASNQPQHF	TGTGCCAGTAGCATTGGGACAGCTTCTAATCAGCCCCAGCATTTT
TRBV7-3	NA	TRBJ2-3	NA	CASSSRGGTDTQYF	TGTGCCAGCAGCTCCCGCGGAGGCACAGATACGCAGTATTTT
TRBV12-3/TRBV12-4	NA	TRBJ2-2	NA	CASSPHTGELFF	TGTGCCAGCAGCCCTCACACCGGGGAGCTGTTTTTT
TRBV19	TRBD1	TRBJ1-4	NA	CASSILQGADEKLFF	TGTGCCAGTAGTATCCTACAGGGGGCAGATGAAAAACTGTTTTTT
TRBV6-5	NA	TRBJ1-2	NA	CASTPRGGWNGYTF	TGTGCCAGCACCCCGAGGGGAGGGTGGAATGGCTACACCTTC
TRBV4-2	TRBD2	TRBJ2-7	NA	CASSLVAGSTYEQYF	TGTGCCAGCAGCCTCGTAGCGGGATCGACCTACGAGCAGTACTTC
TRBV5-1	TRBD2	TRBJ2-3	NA	CASSLGSSGSGDTQYF	TGCGCCAGCAGCTTGGGATCTAGCGGGAGTGGAGATACGCAGTATTTT
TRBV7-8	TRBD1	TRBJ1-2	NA	CASSFTTGDPNYGYTF	TGTGCCAGCAGCTTCACCACAGGGGATCCTAACTATGGCTACACCTTC
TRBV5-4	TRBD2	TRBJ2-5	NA	CASSLVRGGETQYF	TGTGCCAGCAGCTTGGTTCGGGGGGGAGAGACCCAGTACTTC
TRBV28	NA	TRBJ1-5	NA	CASKGGGHQPQHF	TGTGCCAGCAAGGGAGGGGGGCATCAGCCCCAGCATTTT
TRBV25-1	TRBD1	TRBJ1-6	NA	CASEDRGHSPLHF	TGTGCCAGCGAAGACAGGGGTCATTCACCCCTCCACTTT
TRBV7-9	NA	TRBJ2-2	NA	CASSSRQAVNTGELFF	TGTGCCAGCAGCTCGAGACAGGCGGTGAACACCGGGGAGCTGTTTTTT
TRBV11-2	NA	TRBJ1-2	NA	CASSSAGVRFGGYTF	TGTGCCAGCAGCTCGGCAGGGGTTAGATTTGGTGGCTACACCTTC
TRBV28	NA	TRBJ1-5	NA	CASSSGRRGSNQPQHF	TGTGCCAGCAGTTCGGGGCGGAGGGGTAGCAATCAGCCCCAGCATTTT
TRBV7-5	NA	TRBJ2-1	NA	CVRSLSGGGTSYNEQFF	TGTGTCAGAAGCTTAAGCGGCGGGGGTACCTCCTACAATGAGCAGTTCTTC
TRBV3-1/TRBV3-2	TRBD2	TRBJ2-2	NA	CASSQPGLGVNTGELFF	TGTGCCAGCAGCCAGCCGGGACTAGGCGTAAACACCGGGGAGCTGTTTTTT